This T cell receptor beta chain stems from a study of Graves' ophthalmopathy and Graves' hyperthyroidism (dated by TCRdb to about 2018). About the investigation overall: Peripheral blood samples were taken at the time of initial diagnosis, before any treatment was given. To explore V-J signatures distinguishing ophthalmopathy from hyperthyroidism, a discovery set of 100 patients (about 43 ophthalmopathy, roughly 56 stable hyperthyroidism) was enrolled. The independent validation cohort included about 20 hyperthyroidism patients plus 17 patients who later progressed from hyperthyroidism to ophthalmopathy. In total, some 130 blood samples were TCR-sequenced: some 40 ophthalmopathy, under 85 hyperthyroidism and approximately 17 hyperthyroidism-to-ophthalmopathy patients. T-cell repertoires of thyroid tissue and blood were compared in about 6 hyperthyroidism patients. After sampling, hyperthyroidism patients received methimazole starting at 30 mg daily, and ophthalmopathy patients received high-dose intravenous methylprednisolone. To tell Graves' ophthalmopathy apart from Graves' hyperthyroidism, and to predict which patients would progress to ophthalmopathy, the study relied on TCR beta repertoire signatures. The 75 to 100 discovery patients were randomly split 7:3 into training and test sets.

This clonotype was observed a handful of times. The antigen this receptor binds is unknown. There are no base qualities to consult, and no much larger clone falls within one base. Broad study findings and their caveats: Sample size was not statistically predetermined, and group allocation was not concealed from the investigators. In validation, the model predicted ophthalmopathy progression with over 60% sensitivity and less than 80% specificity; about a dozen predicted patients were CT-confirmed with GO in a median of roughly 6.8 months. Most expanded thyroid clonotypes with a frequency above 0.001 also appeared in blood, which suggests that blood repertoires may reflect the immune response in the thyroid. In cross-validation, the 13-signature model distinguished ophthalmopathy from stable hyperthyroidism with about 88% sensitivity and roughly 81% specificity, and in the test set the corresponding values were approximately 80% and 68%.

Looking up the germline V gene (reference sequence) yields CDR1 LGHDT and CDR2 YNNKEL. Reading from cysteine to phenylalanine, the CDR3 counts 16 amino acids. This entry keeps only the CDR3 DNA: 48 bases, framed from base 1. The V and J ends are trimmed by 1 base and 6 bases, leaving 18 bases between them. For repertoire sequencing, TCR beta CDR3 regions were amplified from RNA transcripts. The first round was an RT-PCR using HTBI primers with the Qiagen OneStep RT-PCR kit, and this first round was followed by a second-round multiplex PCR, then size selection and purification. Libraries were sequenced paired-end with 100 bp reads on an Illumina HiSeq2000. The original pipeline was this. SOAPnuke was used for read processing, and reads with adapters, uncalled bases, a mean Phred below 15, or no exact constant-primer or identifier match were discarded. COPE v1.2.5 was used to merge the high-quality paired reads. Each unique nucleotide sequence was defined as a clonotype, and clonotypes were aligned to IMGT TRB V, D and J references with MiTCR v1.1. The analysis was limited to V-J combinations with a frequency above 0.0001, which together covered 98% to 99.2% of repertoires. A TCR clonal expansion and chaos score per V-J combination was defined as the ratio of F50 clonal expansion to chaos observed in the TCRdist matrix. Welch's t-statistics and random forest were used to reduce features to more than ten V-J combinations, which were fed into a naive Bayes classifier. The similarity between thyroid and blood repertoires was quantified using the Morisita-Horn index. TCRdb passed the public sequencing reads through fastp at Q25 and MiXCR, retaining productive beta sequences. One record per CDR3 amino acid sequence lists the most common genes and DNA. It is TCRdb's table, rather than the study itself, that gives the V and J calls and clone size. The sample table lists fewer than 600,000 distinct CDR3 sequences, over 13% of them with a count of one. The biggest ten clones account for about 10% of the sample.

Ophthalmopathy patients had moderately to severely active disease, Clinical Activity Score of at least 3, NOSPECS grade of at least 4, and disease duration under 3 months. Patients with other autoimmune diseases, uncontrolled infections, pregnancy or lactation were excluded from the study. Diagnosis relied on clinical symptoms, serum thyroxine, TRAb, thyroid ultrasound and orbital computed tomography. Using Ficoll-Paque density gradient centrifugation, PBMCs were isolated from about 9.2 ml of fresh peripheral blood. Trizol reagent was used to extract the total RNA, and its quality was then checked on an Agilent 2100 Bioanalyzer.

The sequence was obtained from a woman aged 25 to 39 with Graves' ophthalmopathy. Donor details come from another sample of the same person, matched by shared clones. The sample comprised blood. The sequence links TRBV3-1 to TRBJ1-1; there is no confident call for the D gene. The DNA reads as follows: TGTGCCAGCAGCCAAGGGTCCCAGGCTGGGTTCTCTGAAGCTTTCTTT. Translation gives CASSQGSQAGFSEAFF.